Below, 31 T cell receptor beta chains from the same sample are listed, as sequenced in a study of early T cells in non-severe SARS-CoV-2 infection. Using its own MiXCR run on the 5' RACE reads, TCRdb lists one record per CDR3 protein. The sample lists 25,000 to 35,000 distinct CDR3 sequences, approximately 5.2% seen once, with roughly 3.6% in the top ten. Input material: whole blood. The receptors here all came from an adult who was a healthcare worker with PCR-confirmed SARS-CoV-2 infection or an uninfected control (not recorded which).

There are many counts of this clonotype. The junction departs from germline at one end; a sequencing error may be responsible. The rearrangement joins TRBV7-8 to TRBJ2-7, with D possibly being TRBD1 (5 bases). Germline V lookup: CDR1 SGHVS, CDR2 FQNEAQ. The CDR3 is made up of 15 amino acids. The CDR3 DNA follows: TGTGCCAGCAGCTTAGCCCAGGGTCAGGGTGTCGAGGAGTACTTC. This sequence encodes CASSLAQGQGVEEYF.

This clonotype showed up just a few times. The CDR3 loop is CASSYSSGFSYNEQFF. CDR3 coding DNA: TGTGCCAGCAGTTACTCGAGCGGGTTCTCCTACAATGAGCAGTTCTTC. The rearrangement joins TRBV6-2 or TRBV6-3 to TRBJ2-1, with D tentatively TRBD2 (6 bases). There are 16 residues in the CDR3. V lost 0 bases to trimming and J lost 0 bases, with 9 bases between them. In germline, CDR1 is MNHEY, CDR2 SVGEGT.

The table lists this clonotype with a few counts. The chain has TRBV11-2 and TRBJ2-5, with 9 bases aligning to TRBD2. The CDR3 consists of 17 residues. CDR1 and CDR2 from the germline V gene are SGHAT and FQNNGV. The trim removed 4 bases at V and 1 base at J, leaving 10 bases unmatched. The CDR3 loop is CASSSSLKTSGQETQYF. The CDR3 DNA reads as TGTGCCAGCAGCTCCTCCCTCAAGACTAGCGGCCAAGAGACCCAGTACTTC.

The V call is TRBV28, the J call TRBJ2-7, with 8 bases aligning to TRBD1. In germline, CDR1 is MDHEN, CDR2 SYDVKM. Trimming cost V 8 bases and J 4 bases; bases outside gene matches: 10. The CDR3 consists of 14 residues. CDR3 amino acids: CASRRQGTSYEQYF. The CDR3 DNA reads TGTGCCAGCCGACGACAGGGGACCTCATACGAGCAGTACTTC. The full variable domain, in which reference TRBV28 and TRBJ2-7 provide the parts outside the CDR3, is DVKVTQSSRYLVKRTGEKVFLECVQDMDHENMFWYRQDPGLGLRLIYFSYDVKMKEKGDIPEGYSVSREKKERFSLILESASTNQTSMYLCASRRQGTSYEQYFGPGTRLTVT.

At least ten counts were recorded for this clonotype. V is TRBV28 and J is TRBJ1-6; D not certain. This CDR3 has 12 residues. CDR1 is MDHEN, CDR2 SYDVKM, per germline. Trimming pared 6 bases from V and 11 bases from J, leaving 11 bases between. The CDR3 spells CASRGTGTPLHF. The CDR3, as DNA: TGTGCCAGCAGGGGAACGGGAACACCCCTCCACTTT.

CDR3 protein: CSARAGQGAYEQYF. CDR3 nucleotide sequence: TGCAGTGCTAGAGCCGGGCAGGGGGCCTACGAGCAGTACTTC. The chain couples TRBV20-1 to TRBJ2-7, with 7 bases fitting TRBD1. Per germline, CDR1 DFQATT and CDR2 SNEGSKA (reference sequence). The V segment lost 1 base and the J segment 2 bases; nucleotides outside the gene matches: 5. The CDR3 consists of 14 residues.

This clonotype appeared many times. CDR3 loop: CASSLFQTYEQYF. The CDR3 region has the DNA TGTGCCAGCAGCTTATTCCAGACCTACGAGCAGTACTTC. The chain has TRBV7-8 and TRBJ2-7; D remains ambiguous. The V and J ends lost 2 bases and 2 bases respectively, with 7 bases between them. CDR1 SGHVS and CDR2 FQNEAQ come from the germline V gene. The CDR3 sequence is 13 residues long.

About this clonotype itself: A much larger clone differs by one base, so this may be a read error. The chain employs TRBV11-2 and TRBJ2-1; 7 bases match TRBD1. With 6 bases clipped from V and 15 bases from J, the junction kept 11 bases outside the gene matches. The CDR3 totals 12 residues. CDR1 and CDR2 from the germline V gene are SGHAT and FQNNGV. The DNA for the CDR3 is TGTGCCAGCAGGTTACAGGGGAGTCGGCTGTTCTTC. This codes for CASRLQGSRLFF.

Only a few counts were recorded for this clonotype. The chain uses TRBV4-3 and TRBJ2-7, with a possible D match to TRBD2 (5 bases). The length of the CDR3 is 15 residues. V lost 0 bases to trimming and J lost 3 bases, with 12 bases between them. CDR1 LGHNA and CDR2 YSLEER come from the germline V gene. The CDR3 region has the DNA TGCGCCAGCAGCCAAGATGCCGGGAAGGGCTACGAGCAGTACTTC. This codes for CASSQDAGKGYEQYF.

The sample holds many counts of this clonotype. CDR3 sequence (DNA): TGTGCCAGCAGCATGAACAGGGTCTTGAACACTGAAGCTTTCTTT. Translating gives CASSMNRVLNTEAFF. The J gene is TRBJ1-1, the V gene TRBV5-4; maybe TRBD1 (6 bases). The CDR3 loop spans 15 amino acids. Germline V gene lookup returns CDR1 SGHNT and CDR2 YYREEE (reference sequence). Trimming cost V 4 bases and J 0 bases, with 13 bases left between them.

This clonotype was counted at least ten times. This chain joins TRBV6-2 or TRBV6-3 and TRBJ2-7, with TRBD1 as a possible D gene (6 bases). In germline, CDR1 is MNHEY, CDR2 SVGEGT. The V gene lost 0 bases and the J gene lost 0 bases, with 9 bases spanning the gap. There are 15 residues in the CDR3. The CDR3 sequence: CASSYSPDSSYEQYF. In nucleotides, the CDR3 is TGTGCCAGCAGTTACTCGCCGGACAGCTCCTACGAGCAGTACTTC.

This clonotype was seen a handful of times. The chain combines TRBV7-9 with TRBJ1-2; D is undetermined. The V end lost 2 bases, the J end lost 2 bases, and 6 bases lay between the germline ends. Germline V gives CDR1 SEHNR, CDR2 FQNEAQ (reference sequence). There are 13 residues in the CDR3. CDR3 sequence (DNA): TGTGCCAGCAGCTTACACCAAAACTATGGCTACACCTTC. It codes for CASSLHQNYGYTF.

The rearrangement joins TRBV5-1 to TRBJ2-3; unclear D gene. The ends were cut back, 1 base at V and 4 bases at J, with 7 bases in the middle. This CDR3 contains 13 residues. Germline assignment: CDR1 SGHRS and CDR2 YFSETQ. This chain's CDR3 is CASSLWLPDTQYF. In nucleotides, the CDR3 is TGCGCCAGCAGCTTGTGGCTCCCAGATACGCAGTATTTT.

At least ten counts were recorded for this clonotype. This chain joins TRBV6-5 and TRBJ1-2; no clear D gene. The CDR3 is 13 amino acids. Germline V CDR1 and CDR2: MNHEY, SVGAGI. V lost 6 bases and J lost 6, with 14 bases in between. The CDR3 DNA follows: TGTGCCAGCAGCGCTTTGGCAGAAAATGGCTACACCTTC. It yields the protein CASSALAENGYTF.

This clonotype was seen repeatedly, ten times or more. The chain is built from TRBV20-1 and TRBJ2-3; 7 bases align to TRBD1. Germline CDR1 is DFQATT and CDR2 is SNEGSKA (reference sequence). The J segment lost 7 bases and the V segment lost 1 base, leaving 14 bases of the junction unmatched. There are 16 residues in the CDR3. This chain's CDR3 is CSARVTGLRGSNTQYF. CDR3 coding DNA: TGCAGTGCTAGAGTAACCGGACTCAGGGGGTCGAATACGCAGTATTTT.

The chain has TRBV27 and TRBJ2-3; no clear D gene. CDR1 is MNHEY, CDR2 SMNVEV, per germline (reference sequence). V was pared by 7 bases and J by 6 bases, with 8 bases between. This CDR3 spans 11 amino acids. The CDR3: CASIKRDTQYF. CDR3 sequence (DNA): TGTGCCAGCATCAAACGGGATACGCAGTATTTT.

The table lists this clonotype with many counts. The rearrangement uses TRBV11-2 and TRBJ2-5; 11 bases agree with TRBD2. The CDR3 length is 14 residues. From germline, CDR1 is SGHAT and CDR2 FQNNGV. The J segment lost 7 bases and the V segment lost 4 bases, leaving 5 bases of the junction unmatched. The CDR3 protein is CASSSTSGMGTQYF. The CDR3 DNA reads as TGTGCCAGCAGCTCGACTAGCGGGATGGGGACCCAGTACTTC.

This clonotype was seen repeatedly, ten times or more. The chain is built from TRBV10-3 and TRBJ2-1; D remains ambiguous. The V end was cut by 10 bases, the J end by 8 bases, with 18 bases between. The germline V gene has CDR1 ENHRY and CDR2 SYGVKD. This CDR3 has 13 residues. In DNA, the CDR3 is TGTGCCACAACGCCCCGGCAGGCCGATGAGCAGTTCTTC. This translates into CATTPRQADEQFF.

V usage is TRBV7-2 and J usage is TRBJ2-3; D is perhaps TRBD1 (5 bases). Trimming left V 3 bases short and J 5 bases short, with 9 bases between. Germline values: CDR1 SGHTA, CDR2 FQGNSA. The CDR3 sequence is 13 residues long. CDR3 sequence (DNA): TGTGCCAGCAGCTTTCCAGGGCGAGATACGCAGTATTTT. Translated, it gives CASSFPGRDTQYF.

The DNA of the CDR3 is TGCGCCAGCAGCAATAACGCACAGAAGAACTATGGCTACACCTTC. It encodes CASSNNAQKNYGYTF. The J gene is TRBJ1-2, the V gene TRBV5-1; D remains unclear. The CDR3 length is 15 residues. CDR1 is SGHRS, CDR2 YFSETQ, per germline. V lost 4 bases, J lost 2 bases, and 15 bases lay in between.

This clonotype came up a few times. The genes are TRBV18 and TRBJ2-7, with TRBD2 as a possible D gene (5 bases). The CDR3 length is 13 residues. In germline, CDR1 is KGHSH, CDR2 LQKENI. V was pared by 6 bases and J by 7 bases, with 16 bases between. The CDR3 sequence is CASSPSLGVEQYF. CDR3 coding DNA: TGTGCCAGCTCTCCATCTCTCGGGGTTGAGCAGTACTTC.

This clonotype has just a few counts. V usage is TRBV2 and J usage is TRBJ2-7; D remains unclear. This CDR3 has 11 residues. Germline CDR1 SNHLY, CDR2 FYNNEI. V lost 6 bases and J 7 bases, leaving 10 bases between the germline ends. CDR3 in amino acids: CASSLSDEQYF. The CDR3 DNA reads as TGTGCCAGCAGCCTCTCGGATGAGCAGTACTTC.

This chain joins TRBV20-1 and TRBJ1-1, with 7 nucleotides matching TRBD1. CDR1 is DFQATT, CDR2 SNEGSKA, per germline (reference sequence). The CDR3 length is 13 residues. Trimming cost V 6 bases and J 5 bases; bases outside gene matches: 9. The CDR3 sequence is CSALGQGETEAFF. The CDR3 coding sequence is TGCAGTGCCCTGGGGCAGGGGGAGACTGAAGCTTTCTTT.

This clonotype was detected many times. The rearrangement links TRBV29-1 to TRBJ1-1, with 7 bases matching TRBD1. Germline V gene lookup returns CDR1 SQVTM and CDR2 ANQGSEA. This CDR3 has 11 residues. V was clipped by 7 bases and J by 7 bases; unmatched bases: 6. CDR3 residues: CSAYQGGEAFF. As DNA, the CDR3 is TGCAGCGCCTACCAGGGGGGTGAAGCTTTCTTT.

By sample share, this clonotype is medium-sized. V and J are TRBV7-2 and TRBJ1-5; the D is unclear. From germline, CDR1 is SGHTA and CDR2 FQGNSA. V was clipped by 4 bases and J by 3 bases, with 7 bases between them. The CDR3 totals 13 residues. This CDR3 is CASSWGDNQPQHF. In nucleotides, the CDR3 is TGTGCCAGCAGCTGGGGAGACAATCAGCCCCAGCATTTT.

This clonotype was counted ten times or more. CDR3 loop: CASSLQSLNTEAFF. DNA of the CDR3: TGTGCCAGCAGCTTACAGAGCCTGAACACTGAAGCTTTCTTT. The chain uses TRBV7-9 and TRBJ1-1, with unresolved D. The CDR3 covers 14 residues. V was shortened by 2 bases and J by 0 bases, with 7 bases between the two germline ends. Germline CDR1 is SEHNR and CDR2 is FQNEAQ (reference sequence).

This rearrangement joins TRBV20-1 to TRBJ2-1; D uncertain. CDR3 length: 16 residues. Trimming stripped 0 bases from V and 3 bases from J, with 15 bases between. In germline, CDR1 is DFQATT, CDR2 SNEGSKA (reference sequence). The CDR3 is CSARDPIRAIYNEQFF. In nucleotides, the CDR3 is TGCAGTGCTAGAGACCCCATCCGAGCGATCTACAATGAGCAGTTCTTC.

This clonotype has only a few counts. V gene TRBV12-3 or TRBV12-4 combines with J gene TRBJ2-3, with 9 bases fitting TRBD2. CDR3 length equals 15 residues. The V segment lost 1 base and the J segment 5 bases; nucleotides outside the gene matches: 4. The CDR3 spells CASSLGGRAIDTQYF. CDR3 nucleotides: TGTGCCAGCAGTTTAGGCGGGAGGGCGATAGATACGCAGTATTTT.

In the case of this clonotype: Just one base apart from a much larger clone, this may be a read error. V and J are TRBV7-2 and TRBJ2-3, with D unclear. Germline CDR1 is SGHTA and CDR2 is FQGNSA. The CDR3 has 15 residues. The CDR3 coding sequence is TGTGTCAGCAGCTCAAAGGTTCTAGTGACAGATACGCAGTATTTT. This sequence encodes CVSSSKVLVTDTQYF.

This clonotype was seen at least ten times. V gene TRBV6-1 combines with J gene TRBJ2-7; D unresolved. The CDR3 covers 13 residues. The germline gives CDR1 MNHNS, CDR2 SASEGT. The germline V and J ends were trimmed by 3 bases and 5 bases, with 11 bases remaining between them. The CDR3 bases are TGTGCCAGCAGTGATCAATTCACCGACGAGCAGTACTTC. The encoded protein is CASSDQFTDEQYF.

About this clonotype: Being one base from a much bigger clone, this may be a read error. As DNA, the CDR3 is TGTGCCAGCAGCTCGCATCGGCGGCAGGGGGACACCGGGGAGCTGTTTTTT. This gives the protein CASSSHRRQGDTGELFF. The rearrangement uses TRBV7-8 and TRBJ2-2, with 7 bases matching TRBD1. The germline V gene encodes CDR1 SGHVS and CDR2 FQNEAQ. The CDR3 totals 17 residues. V was pared by 4 bases and J by 3 bases, with 11 bases of the junction left unmatched. Using reference TRBV7-8 and TRBJ2-2 for the parts outside the CDR3, the full variable domain is GAGVSQSPRYKVAKRGQDVALRCDPISGHVSLFWYQQALGQGPEFLTYFQNEAQLDKSGLPSDRFFAERPEGSVSTLKIQRTQQEDSAVYLCASSSHRRQGDTGELFFGEGSRLTVL.